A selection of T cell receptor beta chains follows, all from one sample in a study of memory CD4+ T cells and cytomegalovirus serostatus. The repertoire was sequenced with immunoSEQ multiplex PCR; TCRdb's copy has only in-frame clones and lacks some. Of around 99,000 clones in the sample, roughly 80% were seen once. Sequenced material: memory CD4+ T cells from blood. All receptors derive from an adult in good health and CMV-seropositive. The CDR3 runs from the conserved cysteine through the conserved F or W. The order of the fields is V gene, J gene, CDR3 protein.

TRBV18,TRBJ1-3,CASSGGQSAGNTIYF
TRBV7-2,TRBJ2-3,CASSRRPQPGDTQYF
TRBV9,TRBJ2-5,CASSVGVADLQETQYF
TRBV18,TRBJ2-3,CASSPAGGTTDTQYF
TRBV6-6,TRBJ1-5,CASSRGQLNQPQHF
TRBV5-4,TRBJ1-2,CASSLSGNGYTF
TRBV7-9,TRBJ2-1,CASSRGTSGLYYNEQFF
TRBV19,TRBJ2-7,CASSIEWTGVGYEQYF
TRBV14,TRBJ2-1,CASGAGVSENEQFF
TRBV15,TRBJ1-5,CATSRGIGTVQGANQPQHF
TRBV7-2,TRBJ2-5,CASSPQGEETQYF
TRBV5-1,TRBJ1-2,CASSLANGVNNYGYTF